This T cell receptor (beta chain) was recorded in a study of cytomegalovirus exposure and HLA in healthy donors. The overall study: Genetic ancestry analysis placed 75% to 85% of the 398 donors that were genotyped in the Caucasian-associated cluster.

It was with 60 Vbeta and 13 Jbeta primers that the PCR ran. Libraries were prepared by immunoSEQ multiplex PCR; TCRdb keeps only in-frame clonotypes and omits some of them. The sample holds 130,000 or so clones, roughly 77% seen once. With 3 bases removed from V and 0 bases from J, the gap between germline ends came to 14 bases. Germline lookup yields CDR1 LNHDA and CDR2 SQIVND (reference sequence). The CDR3 covers 17 residues. Findings and limits, study-wide: In a later analysis, HLA-C alleles had the fewest associated TCRs, DRB1 alleles the most. The study designated fewer than 200 TCR beta chains cytomegalovirus-associated. Reports indicate that TCR beta sequences accurately predicted the HLA-A and HLA-B alleles of most subjects.

Remarks on this clone: Its antigen remains unknown.

The sequence derives from a man aged 25 to 40 in good health and CMV-seronegative. The chain uses TRBV19 and TRBJ1-4; tentatively, D is TRBD1 (6 bases). The sample comprised PBMCs. CDR3 DNA sequence: TGTGCCAGTAGTATTTCCGGGACACCTGCAACTAATGAAAAACTGTTTTTT. The encoded protein is CASSISGTPATNEKLFF. The full variable domain, in which reference TRBV19 and TRBJ1-4 provide the parts outside the CDR3, is DGGITQSPKYLFRKEGQNVTLSCEQNLNHDAMYWYRQDPGQGLRLIYYSQIVNDFQKGDIAEGYSVSREKKESFPLTVTSAQKNPTAFYLCASSISGTPATNEKLFFGSGTQLSVL.